This T cell receptor (beta chain) was obtained from a study of Ad26.COV2.S vaccination and SARS-CoV-2 variants. TCRdb's copy holds only in-frame clones and misses some; the assay was immunoSEQ multiplex PCR. Of hundreds of thousands of clones detected, around 86% appear once; the ten largest clones hold roughly 3.2%. This CDR3 has 12 residues. J lost 5 bases, V lost 6 bases, and 3 bases had no gene match. Treatment in this sample: around 19 received Ad26.COV2.S at low or high dose, single or two shots; 5 received placebo; per-sample allocation not given. Vaccine and placebo recipients were sampled on day 63 after the first injection.

The V and J genes are TRBV12-3 or TRBV12-4 and TRBJ1-2, with TRBD1 matching 7 bases. Sequences were derived from peripheral blood, sampled in a trial of Ad26.COV2.S vaccine versus placebo. The TCR sequence derives from a person between 18 and 59 years old who received the Ad26.COV2.S COVID-19 vaccine or a placebo. CDR3 nucleotide sequence: TGTGCCAGCAGAGGACAGGATTATGGCTACACCTTC. It encodes CASRGQDYGYTF.